Listed here are 2 T cell receptor beta chains from one sample, sequenced in a study of T cell responses to AZD1222 COVID-19 vaccine. TCRdb's copy holds only in-frame clones and misses some; the assay was immunoSEQ multiplex PCR. The table records about 170,000 clones, 75% to 90% of them present only once. The specimen comprised peripheral blood, sampled on day 0 of AZD1222 vaccination. Source of these receptors: an adult in good health.

V is TRBV7-9 and J is TRBJ1-2, with D possibly matching TRBD1 (6 bases). The V gene's germline CDR1 is SEHNR and CDR2 FQNEAQ (reference sequence). Trimming cost V 1 base and J 3 bases, with 18 bases left between them. The CDR3 runs 17 residues. As DNA, the CDR3 is TGTGCCAGCAGCTTAGGAGTTTTTAACAGGGCTTACTATGGCTACACCTTC. Amino acids: CASSLGVFNRAYYGYTF.

This sequence joins TRBV7-9 and TRBJ2-3; D is ambiguous. From germline, CDR1 is SEHNR and CDR2 FQNEAQ (reference sequence). Trimming removed 3 bases from V and 6 bases from J, with 13 bases in between. This CDR3 spans 14 amino acids. The CDR3 sequence is CASSFGSTADTQYF. The CDR3 coding sequence is TGTGCCAGCAGCTTCGGCTCGACGGCGGATACGCAGTATTTT.